This T cell receptor beta chain was sequenced for a study of long-term antiretroviral therapy in people with HIV. Study observations and caveats: Patients on ART gained diversity, which nonetheless stayed below transplant donor controls.

This CDR3 has 14 amino acids. Trimming removed 8 bases at V and 5 bases at J, with 15 bases between. CDR1 and CDR2 from the germline V gene are MNHNS and SASEGT. Points on this clone: Its antigen remains unidentified.

The libraries were made with immunoSEQ v3.0 at survey level. Sequenced by immunoSEQ multiplex PCR; TCRdb stores in-frame clones only, minus some. The sample consists of about 30,000 clones, almost 95% of them appearing once. The starting material was unsorted PBMCs, obtained approximately 7.1 years after starting antiretroviral therapy. The TCR originated in a man aged 45 to 65 with HIV. This rearrangement joins TRBV6-1 to TRBJ2-2; tentative D call: TRBD1 (6 bases). Here the CDR3 DNA reads TGTGCCAGCCTGTCACAGGGTAGTACCGGGGAGCTGTTTTTT. Amino acids: CASLSQGSTGELFF.